A selection of T cell receptor beta chains follows, all from one sample in a study of blood T cell repertoires in COVID-19. Method: immunoSEQ multiplex PCR; TCRdb's copy keeps in-frame clones and lacks some. This table holds a few hundred thousand clones, more than 75% found once. Material for sequencing was peripheral blood. These receptors all come from a man in his forties or fifties who had recovered from COVID-19. Both conserved end residues are part of each CDR3. A D gene is named only where the DNA matches it firmly. Some rows have no size entry. The others give once, few or many, or a class for an expanded clone.

>.|TRBV19|.|TRBJ2-7
CASSIARSSYEQYF
TGTGCCAGTAGTATCGCGAGGAGCTCCTACGAGCAGTACTTC
>TRBD2|TRBV7-6|.|TRBJ2-7
CASSLPSASGYEQYF
TGTGCCAGCAGCTTGCCTTCGGCTAGCGGCTACGAGCAGTACTTC
>.|TRBV6-6|.|TRBJ2-7
CASALRVVHEQYF
TGTGCCAGCGCCCTACGGGTTGTCCACGAGCAGTACTTC
>.|TRBV6-5|few|TRBJ2-3
CASGLADRHTDTQYF
TGTGCCAGCGGCCTAGCAGATAGACACACAGATACGCAGTATTTT
>TRBD2|TRBV7-2|few|TRBJ2-1
CASSLGTSGAKPLHEQFF
TGTGCCAGCAGCTTAGGGACTAGCGGGGCCAAACCCCTCCATGAGCAGTTCTTC
>.|TRBV21-1|.|TRBJ2-7
CASSKIDRASSYEQYF
TGTGCCAGCAGCAAAATTGACAGGGCTTCGTCCTACGAGCAGTACTTC
>TRBD2|TRBV7-9|.|TRBJ2-2
CASSFRTSGGENTGELFF
TGTGCCAGCAGCTTCCGGACTAGCGGGGGGGAGAACACCGGGGAGCTGTTTTTT
>.|TRBV19|.|TRBJ2-1
CASSMGQGWNEQFF
TGTGCCAGTAGTATGGGGCAGGGTTGGAATGAGCAGTTCTTC
>.|TRBV27|.|TRBJ1-2
CASNPRGGIASNYGYTF
TGTGCCAGCAACCCTCGGGGGGGAATCGCGTCTAACTATGGCTACACCTTC
>.|TRBV7-9|.|TRBJ1-1
CASSFQGPNTEAFF
TGTGCCAGCAGCTTTCAGGGCCCGAACACTGAAGCTTTCTTT
>TRBD1|TRBV9|.|TRBJ2-7
CASSFRDRVHEQYF
TGTGCCAGCAGCTTCCGGGACAGGGTCCACGAGCAGTACTTC
>TRBD1|TRBV6-5|.|TRBJ2-2
CASSYIRTGGTGELFF
TGTGCCAGCAGTTATATTCGGACAGGGGGCACCGGGGAGCTGTTTTTT
>.|TRBV4-3|.|TRBJ1-2
CASSPTQVLNGYTF
TGCGCCAGCAGCCCAACACAGGTACTCAATGGCTACACCTTC
>.|TRBV30|.|TRBJ1-2
CAWTTGFLGYTF
TGTGCCTGGACTACAGGGTTTCTTGGCTACACCTTC
>TRBD1|TRBV2|.|TRBJ2-2
CASRLRTGGTGELFF
TGTGCCAGCAGGTTAAGGACAGGGGGCACCGGGGAGCTGTTTTTT
>TRBD1|TRBV19|once|TRBJ1-2
CASSTPGQGNTFWYTF
TGTGCCAGTAGTACACCCGGACAGGGTAACACCTTTTGGTACACCTTC
>TRBD1|TRBV6-2/TRBV6-3|.|TRBJ2-3
CASSRRTGWTDTQYF
TGTGCCAGCAGTAGAAGGACAGGGTGGACAGATACGCAGTATTTT
>.|TRBV9|.|TRBJ2-2
CASSPKGGTGNTGELFF
TGTGCCAGCAGCCCAAAGGGGGGGACAGGGAACACCGGGGAGCTGTTTTTT
>TRBD1|TRBV19|.|TRBJ1-5
CASSLRTGGIGQPQHF
TGTGCCAGTAGTCTTCGGACAGGGGGAATTGGTCAGCCCCAGCATTTT
>TRBD2|TRBV10-3|.|TRBJ2-7
CAISESASGLAGGYEQYF
TGTGCCATCAGTGAGTCTGCTTCGGGACTAGCGGGGGGCTACGAGCAGTACTTC
>TRBD1|TRBV6-6|few|TRBJ1-6
CASSSGQGGNNSPLHF
TGTGCCAGCAGCTCAGGACAGGGGGGAAATAATTCACCCCTCCACTTT
>TRBD1|TRBV29-1|once|TRBJ2-1
CSARTGPDEQFF
TGCAGCGCAAGGACAGGGCCGGATGAGCAGTTCTTC
>.|TRBV11-2|.|TRBJ2-2
CASSLRRSNTGELFF
TGTGCCAGCAGCTTAAGACGGAGTAACACCGGGGAGCTGTTTTTT
>.|TRBV10-3|many|TRBJ2-1
CAISESGGGLNNEQFF
TGTGCCATCAGTGAGTCTGGGGGGGGCCTGAACAATGAGCAGTTCTTC
>TRBD1|TRBV29-1|.|TRBJ2-7
CSVNGQGAWEQYF
TGCAGCGTTAATGGACAGGGGGCGTGGGAGCAGTACTTC
>.|TRBV3-1/TRBV3-2|.|TRBJ2-2
CASSPRLSTGELFF
TGTGCCAGCAGCCCTAGACTCTCCACCGGGGAGCTGTTTTTT
>TRBD1|TRBV3-1/TRBV3-2|.|TRBJ2-1
CASSLGTGVRNEQFF
TGTGCCAGCAGCCTAGGGACAGGGGTTAGAAATGAGCAGTTCTTC
>.|TRBV6-2/TRBV6-3|.|TRBJ1-2
CASSYSTGGDGYTF
TGTGCCAGCAGTTACTCGACGGGGGGTGATGGCTACACCTTC
>TRBD1|TRBV5-1|.|TRBJ2-7
CASSPRTGAYEQYF
TGCGCCAGCAGCCCGCGGACAGGGGCCTACGAGCAGTACTTC
>.|TRBV11-2|.|TRBJ1-1
CASILRVVRGMNTEAFF
TGTGCCAGCATCCTTAGAGTGGTTCGGGGTATGAACACTGAAGCTTTCTTT
>.|TRBV19|once|TRBJ1-1
CASSLGRGTEAFF
TGTGCCAGTAGTCTGGGCCGTGGAACTGAAGCTTTCTTT
>.|TRBV25-1|.|TRBJ1-4
CASGGSWDTNEKLFF
TGTGCCAGCGGGGGTTCATGGGACACAAATGAAAAACTGTTTTTT
>TRBD2|TRBV7-2|few|TRBJ2-7
CASSLQGGRGYEQYF
TGTGCCAGCAGCTTACAGGGCGGGAGGGGCTACGAGCAGTACTTC
>TRBD2|TRBV11-3|.|TRBJ2-7
CASSPGTSGNYEQYF
TGTGCCAGCAGCCCTGGGACTAGCGGTAATTACGAGCAGTACTTC
>.|TRBV19|.|TRBJ1-4
CASSIGGFPNEKLFF
TGTGCCAGTAGTATAGGAGGGTTCCCGAATGAAAAACTGTTTTTT
>TRBD1|TRBV28|.|TRBJ1-5
CASSPLTGGDLRSNQPQHF
TGTGCCAGCAGTCCGCTTACAGGGGGCGATCTCCGTAGCAATCAGCCCCAGCATTTT
>.|TRBV19|.|TRBJ2-3
CASSLEGGLDTQYF
TGTGCCAGTAGTTTAGAGGGGGGGCTAGATACGCAGTATTTT
>.|TRBV6-1|.|TRBJ2-3
CASSESLGATDTQYF
TGTGCCAGCAGTGAGAGTCTAGGGGCCACAGATACGCAGTATTTT
>TRBD2|TRBV4-1|once|TRBJ2-7
CASSQSWRGVKYEQYF
TGCGCCAGCAGCCAATCGTGGCGGGGGGTAAAATACGAGCAGTACTTC
>TRBD1|TRBV19|.|TRBJ2-5
CASSRGQGQETQYF
TGTGCCAGTAGTAGGGGACAGGGCCAAGAGACCCAGTACTTC
>.|TRBV9|.|TRBJ1-4
CASSVGTRDEKLFF
TGTGCCAGCAGCGTAGGTACGCGGGATGAAAAACTGTTTTTT
>TRBD1|TRBV19|.|TRBJ1-1
CASSMDREWGNTEAFF
TGTGCCAGTAGTATGGACAGGGAGTGGGGAAACACTGAAGCTTTCTTT
>TRBD1|TRBV7-2|.|TRBJ1-1
CADRPDRGSTEAFF
TGTGCCGATCGACCAGACAGGGGATCCACTGAAGCTTTCTTT
>.|TRBV27|.|TRBJ2-7
CASNTGDEQYF
TGTGCCAGCAATACGGGGGACGAGCAGTACTTC
>.|TRBV12-3/TRBV12-4|.|TRBJ2-7
CASSFPGSEQYF
TGTGCCAGCAGTTTTCCAGGGTCCGAGCAGTACTTC
>.|TRBV7-2|.|TRBJ2-7
CASSSLDKPAYEQYF
TGTGCCAGCAGCTCATTAGACAAACCGGCCTACGAGCAGTACTTC
>.|TRBV11-1|.|TRBJ2-5
CASSFPGGETQYF
TGTGCCAGCAGCTTTCCCGGCGGGGAGACCCAGTACTTC
>.|TRBV24-1|few|TRBJ2-3
CATSAEGLTDTQYF
TGTGCCACCAGTGCAGAGGGACTCACAGATACGCAGTATTTT
>TRBD1|TRBV2|few|TRBJ2-7
CASSPGTGGYEQYF
TGTGCCAGCAGCCCCGGGACAGGGGGCTACGAGCAGTACTTC
>.|TRBV18|.|TRBJ1-4
CASSEPTNEKLFF
TGTGCCAGCTCTGAGCCAACTAATGAAAAACTGTTTTTT
>TRBD1|TRBV19|.|TRBJ1-2
CASSPRTGGYGYTF
TGTGCCAGTAGTCCCCGGACAGGGGGCTATGGCTACACCTTC
>.|TRBV7-3|.|TRBJ2-7
CASSLRRLDEQYF
TGTGCCAGCAGCCTACGAAGACTAGACGAGCAGTACTTC